Listed below are T cell receptor beta chains from one sample, sequenced in a study of post-analysis software for immune sequencing data. MiXCR was run by TCRdb on the PCR reads, yielding one entry per CDR3 protein. The table lists fewer than 900,000 distinct CDR3 sequences, about 45% of them singletons. The specimen sequenced was blood. All receptors derive from a girl between 10 and 17 years old with multiple sclerosis. The CDR3 runs from the conserved cysteine through the conserved F or W. Size tells how often a clone was seen (once, few, many) or the class of an expanded clone, and some rows leave it out.

once,TRBJ2-7,TRBV5-1,CASNSLDRPTYEQYF
few,TRBJ2-3,TRBV11-2,CASSKETSGDTDTQYF
-,TRBJ2-5,TRBV20-1,CSADGLAGEETQYF
-,TRBJ2-5,TRBV20-1,CSAPEGGGPETQYF
few,TRBJ2-7,TRBV6-2/TRBV6-3,CASSYDGSSYEQYF
-,TRBJ1-2,TRBV7-3,CASSLDGFRNYGYTF
few,TRBJ2-7,TRBV20-1,CTHWGGLAGGKYF
-,TRBJ2-1,TRBV6-6,CASSTSAEREQFF
-,TRBJ2-3,TRBV9,CASSETPIRPRTDTQYF
-,TRBJ1-1,TRBV29-1,CSVEEGYRGNTEAFF
few,TRBJ1-2,TRBV20-1,CSAIKDKQPYGYTF